A single sample gave rise to the 13 T cell receptor beta chains below, sequenced in a study of cytomegalovirus exposure and HLA in healthy donors. This PCR relied on a set of 60 Vbeta primers and 13 Jbeta primers. Libraries were prepared by immunoSEQ multiplex PCR; TCRdb keeps only in-frame clonotypes and omits some of them. Of roughly 120,000 clones listed, under 80% are singletons. Specimen: PBMCs. These receptors were collected from a woman aged 55-70 years in good health and CMV-seropositive.

The chain joins TRBV7-9 to TRBJ1-6; TRBD1 might be the D (5 bases). The V gene lost 2 bases and the J gene lost 7 bases, with 12 bases spanning the gap. The CDR3 consists of 15 residues. The germline V gene encodes CDR1 SEHNR and CDR2 FQNEAQ (reference sequence). For the CDR3, the DNA is TGTGCCAGCAGCTTAAGAACTGCAGGGAATTCACCCCTCCACTTT. This gives the protein CASSLRTAGNSPLHF.

The V and J genes are TRBV30 and TRBJ2-5; TRBD1 aligns across 7 bases. The J call may be wrong; the DNA end is better matched by TRBJ2-7. The CDR3 length is 12 residues. Germline V gene data show CDR1 as GTSNPN and CDR2 as SVGIG (reference sequence). The CDR3: CAWTGTAYEQYF. The DNA for the CDR3 is TGTGCCTGGACAGGGACAGCCTACGAGCAGTACTTC.

V is TRBV11-3 and J is TRBJ2-1, with 9 nucleotides matching TRBD1. The ends lost 0 bases at V and 5 bases at J; junction bases unmatched: 2. Germline V gene lookup returns CDR1 SGHNT and CDR2 YENEEA. This CDR3 region has 15 residues. CDR3 DNA: TGTGCCAGCAGCTTAGAGGGACAGGGTCACAATGAGCAGTTCTTC. Amino acid sequence: CASSLEGQGHNEQFF.

The chain couples TRBV7-2 to TRBJ1-2; D might be TRBD1 (6 bases). The V and J ends lost 0 bases and 2 bases respectively, with 10 bases between them. Per germline, CDR1 SGHTA and CDR2 FQGNSA. The CDR3 totals 15 residues. The DNA of the CDR3 is TGTGCCAGCAGCTTAGCACAGGGTTCAAACTATGGCTACACCTTC. Protein: CASSLAQGSNYGYTF.

The V and J genes are TRBV30 and TRBJ1-5; D uncertain. This CDR3 is built from 13 residues. Germline lookup yields CDR1 GTSNPN and CDR2 SVGIG (reference sequence). V was cut by 3 bases and J by 0 bases, with 6 bases left in between. The CDR3 nucleotides are TGTGCCTGGAGCCAGGATAGCAATCAGCCCCAGCATTTT. Its translation: CAWSQDSNQPQHF.

Worth noting for this clone: It is likely a read error, because the conserved phenylalanine at the end of the CDR3 is missing. The rearrangement uses TRBV15 and TRBJ1-5; unclear D gene. The CDR3 loop spans 14 amino acids. Per germline, CDR1 LNHNV and CDR2 YYDKDF (reference sequence). Trimming took 0 bases from V and 3 from J, leaving 6 bases between them. The CDR3 protein is CATSRDRDNQPQHL. Written as DNA, the CDR3 is TGTGCCACCAGCAGAGATAGGGACAATCAGCCCCAGCATCTT.

J is TRBJ1-1 and V is TRBV7-2, with a tentative D call TRBD1 (5 bases). CDR3 size: 14 residues. Trimming pared 5 bases from V and 2 bases from J, leaving 12 bases between. Germline CDR1 is SGHTA and CDR2 is FQGNSA. CDR3 nucleotides: TGTGCCAGCAGCCAAGGGAGGGGTAACACTGAAGCTTTCTTT. Amino acids: CASSQGRGNTEAFF.

This rearrangement joins TRBV6-5 to TRBJ2-7; possible D gene TRBD2, 6 bases. This CDR3 has 13 residues. CDR1 and CDR2 (germline): MNHEY, SVGAGI. Trimming cost V 5 bases and J 5 bases, with 13 bases left between them. The CDR3 nucleotides read TGTGCCAGCAGTCGACTTCAGCGGGACGAGCAGTACTTC. It encodes CASSRLQRDEQYF.

CDR3 amino acids: CASSQWDRISGANVLTF. In DNA, the CDR3 is TGCGCCAGCAGCCAATGGGACAGAATCTCTGGGGCCAACGTCCTGACTTTC. The gene calls are TRBV4-3 and TRBJ2-6, with 7 bases fitting TRBD1. The length of the CDR3 is 17 residues. V shed 2 bases and J 0 bases; nucleotides not matched to a gene: 4. Germline CDR1 LGHNA, CDR2 YSLEER.

The chain couples TRBV6-5 to TRBJ2-7, with 11 bases aligning to TRBD1. Trimming at V came to 0 bases and at J to 6 bases, leaving 7 bases not matched to a gene. The CDR3 extends over 16 amino acids. The germline V gene has CDR1 MNHEY and CDR2 SVGAGI. CDR3 sequence reads: CASSYSSRTGGAEQYF. CDR3 nucleotide sequence: TGTGCCAGCAGTTACTCGAGTAGGACAGGGGGCGCCGAGCAGTACTTC.

This clone was seen a few times. V and J are TRBV19 and TRBJ2-7; 12 positions agree with TRBD1. The ends lost 3 bases at V and 5 bases at J; junction bases unmatched: 11. The CDR3 has 17 residues. Germline CDR1 LNHDA, CDR2 SQIVND (reference sequence). CDR3 protein: CASSITPGQGAGNEQYF. CDR3 nucleotides: TGTGCCAGTAGTATTACACCGGGACAGGGGGCCGGGAACGAGCAGTACTTC.

The chain carries TRBV7-9 and TRBJ2-1, with 7 bases that match TRBD2. Per germline, CDR1 SEHNR and CDR2 FQNEAQ (reference sequence). The V gene end was trimmed by 0 bases and the J gene end by 9 bases; junction bases not matched to a gene: 5. This CDR3 has 14 amino acids. The DNA for the CDR3 is TGTGCCAGCAGCTTAGCGACTAGCATGATTGAGCAGTTCTTC. It encodes CASSLATSMIEQFF.

This clone came up a few times. The J gene is TRBJ2-1, the V gene TRBV16; D may be TRBD2 (6 bases). CDR3 length: 16 residues. Germline lookup yields CDR1 KGHSY and CDR2 FQNENV. V was shortened by 0 bases and J by 6 bases, with 15 bases between the two germline ends. In nucleotides, the CDR3 is TGTGCCAGCAGCCAATCGATAAAGGGACTTTCCAATGAGCAGTTCTTC. It is translated as CASSQSIKGLSNEQFF.